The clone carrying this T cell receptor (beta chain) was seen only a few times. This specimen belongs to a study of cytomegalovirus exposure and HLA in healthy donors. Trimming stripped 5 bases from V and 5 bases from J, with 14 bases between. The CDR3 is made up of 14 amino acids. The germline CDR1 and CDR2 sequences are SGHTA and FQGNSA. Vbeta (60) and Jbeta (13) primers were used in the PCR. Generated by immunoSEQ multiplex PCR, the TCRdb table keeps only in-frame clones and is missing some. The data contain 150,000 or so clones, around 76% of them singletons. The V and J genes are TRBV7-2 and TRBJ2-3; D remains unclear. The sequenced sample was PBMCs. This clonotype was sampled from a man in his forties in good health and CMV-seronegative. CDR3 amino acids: CASSTIGVRDTQYF. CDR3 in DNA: TGTGCCAGCAGCACCATAGGAGTTAGAGATACGCAGTATTTT.